The source of this TCR beta chain is a study of T cell responses to AZD1222 COVID-19 vaccine. Broader study findings: The sample set comprised mostly white British donors with more females, and clonal diversity was possibly underestimated. The study found Spike-specific TCR breadth and depth rose after two AZD1222 doses. The reported proportion of spike-specific TCRs targeting unmutated variant regions was nearly half.

About this clone itself: The antigen remains undetermined.

Measured with immunoSEQ multiplex PCR; TCRdb has only the in-frame clones, and not every one. The sample gives about 73,000 clones, 88% of which show up once; roughly 20% is in the top ten. From germline, CDR1 is MDHEN and CDR2 SYDVKM. Trimming left V 2 bases short and J 10 bases short, with 14 bases between. The CDR3 is 14 residues long. The source was peripheral blood, collected on day 0 of AZD1222 vaccination. The sequence derives from an adult in good health. This chain joins TRBV28 and TRBJ1-4; D not resolved. Here the CDR3 reads CASSLNVQLGKLFF. For the CDR3, the DNA is TGTGCCAGCAGTTTAAATGTGCAACTGGGAAAACTGTTTTTT.